A selection of T cell receptor beta chains follows, all from one sample in a study of shared clonotypes between healthy human individuals. The protocol was immunoSEQ multiplex PCR, while the TCRdb copy is restricted to in-frame clones and leaves out a portion. The table lists approximately 720,000 clones, about three quarters of them singletons. Sample: memory CD4+ T cells sorted from blood. These TCRs come from a woman aged 25 to 39 in good health. Both conserved end residues are part of each CDR3. D genes are given only for firm matches. The size entry is marked missing in some rows and otherwise reads once, few, many or a size class.

d_call	clone_size	v_call	j_call	cdr3_nt	cdr3_aa
NA	few	TRBV7-2	TRBJ2-1	TGTGCCAGCAGCTTCTACAATGAGCAGTTCTTC	CASSFYNEQFF
TRBD2	NA	TRBV6-1	TRBJ2-5	TGTGCCATCAGTGAACTAGCGGGAGGGCCTTTTGAGACCCAGTACTTC	CAISELAGGPFETQYF
NA	NA	TRBV6-6	TRBJ2-7	TGTGCCAGCAGTTACCTCGACGAGCAGTACTTC	CASSYLDEQYF
TRBD1	NA	TRBV14	TRBJ2-2	TGTGCCAGCAGCCACTCACGACAGGGGGCGTTGAGAGGACTCACCGGGGAGCTGTTTTTT	CASSHSRQGALRGLTGELFF
TRBD1	once	TRBV7-2	TRBJ2-1	TGTGCCAGCAGCACAGACAGGGTCAATGAGCAGTTCTTC	CASSTDRVNEQFF
NA	few	TRBV6-5	TRBJ2-2	TGTGCCAGCAGAGGGGGGTTAGCGAACACCGGGGAGCTGTTTTTT	CASRGGLANTGELFF
TRBD1	few	TRBV18	TRBJ1-1	TGTGCCAGCTCACCCCCGACAATTACAGGGGGCACTGAAGCTTTCTTT	CASSPPTITGGTEAFF
NA	NA	TRBV18	TRBJ1-5	TGTGCCAGCTCACTCCAGGCGGGTGAAGGCAATCAGCCCCAGCATTTT	CASSLQAGEGNQPQHF
NA	NA	TRBV29-1	TRBJ1-1	TGCAGCGTAAAAGGGGGGCTAAGCACTGAAGCTTTCTTT	CSVKGGLSTEAFF
NA	NA	TRBV18	TRBJ2-3	TGTGCCAGCTCAGGGGACACAGATACGCAGTATTTT	CASSGDTDTQYF
NA	NA	TRBV19	TRBJ1-3	TGTGCCAGTAGTATACGGGCGGGCTCTGGAAACACCATATATTTT	CASSIRAGSGNTIYF
TRBD2	NA	TRBV11-2	TRBJ2-7	TGTGCCAGCAGCTCGACTAGCGCCCTAGGCCCCTACGAGCAGTACTTC	CASSSTSALGPYEQYF
TRBD1	NA	TRBV5-4	TRBJ1-2	TGTGCCAGCAGCCAGACAGGGTTAAACTATGGCTACACCTTC	CASSQTGLNYGYTF
TRBD2	NA	TRBV19	TRBJ2-1	TGTGCCAGTAGTAAGGCGGGAGGGCCCTGGAATGAGCAGTTCTTC	CASSKAGGPWNEQFF
NA	NA	TRBV10-3	TRBJ1-5	TGTGCCATCAGTGATCAGTCCAATCAGCCCCAGCATTTT	CAISDQSNQPQHF
NA	NA	TRBV11-2	TRBJ1-1	TGTGCCAGCAGCCCCGGCAGGGCTGGCACTGAAGCTTTCTTT	CASSPGRAGTEAFF
NA	NA	TRBV7-2	TRBJ1-5	TGTGCCAGCAGCTTTCGAGACAGCAATCAGCCCCAGCATTTT	CASSFRDSNQPQHF
NA	many	TRBV10-1	TRBJ2-1	TGCGCCAGCAGTGAGGGAGTGCTTGATGAGCAGTTCTTC	CASSEGVLDEQFF
TRBD1	few	TRBV7-9	TRBJ1-4	TGTGCCAGCAGCTTAGGACAGGGAGCGACTAATGAAAAACTGTTTTTT	CASSLGQGATNEKLFF
TRBD1	NA	TRBV5-1	TRBJ2-5	TGCGCCAGCAGCGGGGGACAGGGGCGGCAAGAGACCCAGTACTTC	CASSGGQGRQETQYF
TRBD1	NA	TRBV28	TRBJ1-5	TGTGCCAGCAGTGCTCCGGGACAGGACCTTTTCAATCAGCCCCAGCATTTT	CASSAPGQDLFNQPQHF
NA	NA	TRBV5-4	TRBJ2-5	TGTGCCAGCAGCGCACAGGGAGTGGAGACCCAGTACTTC	CASSAQGVETQYF
NA	once	TRBV5-1	TRBJ1-1	TGCGCCAGCAGCATCGGGACCTCACGAACTGAAGCTTTCTTT	CASSIGTSRTEAFF
TRBD2	NA	TRBV2	TRBJ2-1	TGTGCCACCAAGCGGGAGGGACCCTACAATGAGCAGTTCTTC	CATKREGPYNEQFF
TRBD1	NA	TRBV5-1	TRBJ1-2	TGCGCCAGCAGCCGCGGACAGGGGGTCGACGGATACTATGGCTACACCTTC	CASSRGQGVDGYYGYTF
NA	NA	TRBV5-1	TRBJ2-3	TGCGCCAGCAGCTATGGACAGGAGGGAGGTACGCAGTATTTT	CASSYGQEGGTQYF
NA	many	TRBV7-6	TRBJ2-6	TGTGCCAGCAGCACCACAGGGCACGTCCTGACTTTC	CASSTTGHVLTF